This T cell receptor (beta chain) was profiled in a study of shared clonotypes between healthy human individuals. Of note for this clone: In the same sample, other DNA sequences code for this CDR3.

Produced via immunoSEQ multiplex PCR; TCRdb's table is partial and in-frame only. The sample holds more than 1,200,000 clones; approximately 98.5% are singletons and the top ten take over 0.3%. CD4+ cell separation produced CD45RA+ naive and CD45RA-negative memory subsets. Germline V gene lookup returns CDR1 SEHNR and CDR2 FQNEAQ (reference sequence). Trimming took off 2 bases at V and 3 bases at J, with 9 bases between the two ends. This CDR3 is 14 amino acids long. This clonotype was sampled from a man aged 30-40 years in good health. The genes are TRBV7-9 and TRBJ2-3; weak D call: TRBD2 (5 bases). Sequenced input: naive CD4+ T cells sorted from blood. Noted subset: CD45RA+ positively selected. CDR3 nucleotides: TGTGCCAGCAGCTTAAGGGAGATTACAGATACGCAGTATTTT. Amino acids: CASSLREITDTQYF.